One sample yielded the 22 T cell receptor beta chains listed below, sequenced in a study of shared clonotypes between healthy human individuals. Naive CD8 cells comprised CD45RO-negative, CCR7-positively selected cells, excluding terminally differentiated effector memory CD45RA+ cells. Sequencing used immunoSEQ multiplex PCR; TCRdb keeps in-frame clones, though not all of them. Of 1.5 million to 2.5 million clones in the sample, about 95% were seen once. The sequenced sample consisted of naive CD8+ T cells sorted from blood. Source of these receptors: a man younger than 35 in good health.

The chain carries TRBV7-3 and TRBJ1-2; weak D call: TRBD1 (5 bases). The CDR3 consists of 13 residues. Germline assignment: CDR1 SGHTA and CDR2 FQGTGA. Trimming left V 2 bases short and J 5 bases short, with 9 bases between. CDR3 residues: CASSLDGGYGYTF. In nucleotides, the CDR3 is TGTGCCAGCAGCTTAGATGGGGGGTATGGCTACACCTTC. Full variable domain (rest looked up from reference TRBV7-3 and TRBJ1-2): GAGVSQTPSNKVTEKGKYVELRCDPISGHTALYWYRQSLGQGPEFLIYFQGTGAADDSGLPNDRFFAVRPEGSVSTLKIQRTERGDSAVYLCASSLDGGYGYTFGSGTRLTVV.

The chain employs TRBV28 and TRBJ1-6; D unresolved. Germline-derived CDR1 and CDR2 are MDHEN and SYDVKM. The CDR3 contains 12 residues. Trimming shortened V by 2 bases and J by 14 bases, and 10 bases separated the two germline ends. The DNA of the CDR3 is TGTGCCAGCAGTTTAGGATCTTCTACCCTCCACTTT. Protein product: CASSLGSSTLHF.

This clone was found once. The same CDR3 also results from other DNA sequences found in this sample. The CDR3 DNA reads as TGTGCCAGCAGTGAACGCCCCGGGGAGCTGTTTTTT. Amino acid sequence: CASSERPGELFF. The chain recombines TRBV6-1 with TRBJ2-2; the D is unclear. The ends were cut back, 2 bases at V and 6 bases at J, with 4 bases in the middle. The length of the CDR3 is 12 residues. Looked up from germline, CDR1 is MNHNS and CDR2 is SASEGT.

Remarks on this clone: Other DNA variants within this sample encode the same CDR3. The chain carries TRBV19 and TRBJ2-1, with D perhaps matching TRBD2 (6 bases). V was clipped by 1 base and J by 0 bases, with 7 bases between them. The CDR3 contains 15 residues. Germline V gene sequence: CDR1 LNHDA, CDR2 SQIVND (reference sequence). CDR3 loop: CASSIGRDSYNEQFF. For the CDR3, the DNA is TGTGCCAGTAGTATAGGGCGGGACTCCTACAATGAGCAGTTCTTC.

This chain uses TRBV4-1 with TRBJ2-7; no definite D call. CDR3 length: 15 residues. V lost 2 bases, J lost 0 bases, and 11 bases lay in between. The germline gives CDR1 MGHRA, CDR2 YSYEKL. The CDR3 DNA follows: TGCGCCAGCAGCCAAATCTCGAGCGACTCCTACGAGCAGTACTTC. It translates to CASSQISSDSYEQYF.

Details on this clone: This specimen includes other DNA sequences encoding the same CDR3. This chain connects TRBV4-1 to TRBJ2-5, with 14 nucleotides matching TRBD2. Trimming removed 4 bases from V and 5 bases from J; junction bases left unmatched: 3. Germline V gene data show CDR1 as MGHRA and CDR2 as YSYEKL. This CDR3 region has 15 residues. The CDR3 DNA follows: TGCGCCAGCAGCCCAGGACTAGCGGGAGGCGAGACCCAGTACTTC. It encodes CASSPGLAGGETQYF.

The chain combines TRBV11-1 with TRBJ2-1; unclear D gene. This CDR3 is 14 amino acids long. Germline V gives CDR1 SGHAT, CDR2 FQDESV (reference sequence). V was shortened by 5 bases and J by 6 bases, with 14 bases between the two germline ends. The CDR3 DNA reads as TGTGCCAGCAGCACCGCGTCTAGTTCCAATGAGCAGTTCTTC. It translates to CASSTASSSNEQFF.

The V call is TRBV7-9, the J call TRBJ2-1, with TRBD2 matching 9 bases. CDR1 is SEHNR, CDR2 FQNEAQ, per germline (reference sequence). Trimming at V came to 4 bases and at J to 9 bases, leaving 19 bases not matched to a gene. The CDR3 runs to 18 residues. CDR3 sequence reads: CASSSSRGMGGRGSEQFF. The CDR3 nucleotides are TGTGCCAGCAGCTCCTCTCGGGGAATGGGCGGGAGGGGATCTGAGCAGTTCTTC.

This sequence joins TRBV11-2 and TRBJ2-3, with D uncertain. Trimming removed 3 bases at V and 1 base at J, with 11 bases between. The CDR3 is 15 amino acids. Germline CDR1 and CDR2: SGHAT and FQNNGV. CDR3 sequence (DNA): TGTGCCAGCAGCTTGGAAGGCTCCGGCACAGATACGCAGTATTTT. It translates to CASSLEGSGTDTQYF.

This chain connects TRBV28 to TRBJ2-6; 9 bases align to TRBD1. The junction had 14 bases not matched to a gene; V was cut back by 5 bases and J by 0 bases. Looked up from germline, CDR1 is MDHEN and CDR2 is SYDVKM. The CDR3 sequence is 20 residues long. The DNA for the CDR3 is TGTGCCAGCAGTACCGTGGACAGGGGTTTTCTCTCCTCTGGGGCCAACGTCCTGACTTTC. It is translated as CASSTVDRGFLSSGANVLTF.

V usage is TRBV5-8 and J usage is TRBJ2-1; no clear D gene. This CDR3 contains 13 residues. The germline V gene has CDR1 SGHTS and CDR2 YDEGEE. V was pared by 4 bases and J by 12 bases, with 17 bases between. CDR3 coding DNA: TGTGCCAGCAGCAATAACTACAATGAAGGGCAGTTCTTC. Its translation is CASSNNYNEGQFF. The whole variable domain, filled in from reference TRBV5-8 and TRBJ2-1, reads EAGVTQSPTHLIKTRGQQATLRCSPISGHTSVYWYQQALGLGLQFLLWYDEGEERNRGNFPPRFSGRQFPNYSSELNVNALELEDSALYLCASSNNYNEGQFFGPGTRLTVL.

The gene calls are TRBV28 and TRBJ1-1; D not certain. Germline V gives CDR1 MDHEN, CDR2 SYDVKM. Between the trimmed V and J ends, which lost 3 bases and 3 bases, there was a span of 11 bases. The CDR3 has 14 amino acids. The CDR3 spells CASSFRPADTEAFF. The CDR3, as DNA: TGTGCCAGCAGTTTCCGGCCCGCGGACACTGAAGCTTTCTTT.

This rearrangement joins TRBV6-5 to TRBJ2-5; the match to TRBD1 covers 7 bases. Trimming removed 5 bases from V and 5 bases from J; junction bases left unmatched: 11. Germline lookup yields CDR1 MNHEY and CDR2 SVGAGI. There are 15 residues in the CDR3. Here the CDR3 DNA reads TGTGCCAGCAGTCCCTGGGACAGCACCTCTGAGACCCAGTACTTC. The encoded protein is CASSPWDSTSETQYF.

The chain uses TRBV5-6 and TRBJ2-1, with a tentative D call TRBD1 (5 bases). CDR3 length equals 14 residues. Germline values: CDR1 SGHDT, CDR2 YYEEEE. Trimming took 4 bases from V and 3 from J, leaving 11 bases between them. CDR3: CASSPWTNYNEQFF. CDR3 in DNA: TGTGCCAGCAGCCCCTGGACAAACTACAATGAGCAGTTCTTC. The variable domain in full, completed from reference TRBV5-6 and TRBJ2-1, reads DAGVTQSPTHLIKTRGQQVTLRCSPKSGHDTVSWYQQALGQGPQFIFQYYEEEERQRGNFPDRFSGHQFPNYSSELNVNALLLGDSALYLCASSPWTNYNEQFFGPGTRLTVL.

This clone was counted once. V usage is TRBV7-8 and J usage is TRBJ2-7; 8 positions agree with TRBD2. CDR1 and CDR2 (germline): SGHVS, FQNEAQ. There are 19 residues in the CDR3. The V and J ends lost 5 bases and 7 bases, in that order; junction bases with no gene match: 25. The CDR3 bases are TGTGCCAGCAGCCCCCCCGGCGGGGGGCCGGGACTAGGCGTCGGTGAGCAGTACTTC. Encoded protein: CASSPPGGGPGLGVGEQYF.

The chain employs TRBV9 and TRBJ2-7, with D tentatively TRBD1 (6 bases). This CDR3 region has 14 residues. CDR1 and CDR2 (germline): SGDLS, YYNGEE. Trimming shortened V by 7 bases and J by 0 bases, and 14 bases separated the two germline ends. The CDR3 is CASGADSSSYEQYF. CDR3 bases: TGTGCCAGCGGGGCGGACAGCAGCTCCTACGAGCAGTACTTC.

This rearrangement joins TRBV19 to TRBJ2-7; D perhaps matches TRBD1 (6 bases). The germline V gene has CDR1 LNHDA and CDR2 SQIVND (reference sequence). V gave up 0 bases and J gave up 4 bases, with 10 bases separating them. The CDR3 length is 14 residues. The CDR3 spells CASSIDVQGYEQYF. The CDR3 region has the DNA TGTGCCAGTAGTATAGACGTACAGGGTTACGAGCAGTACTTC.

This chain links TRBV7-8 with TRBJ2-5; D may be TRBD2 (5 bases). This CDR3 is built from 18 residues. CDR1 and CDR2 from the germline V gene are SGHVS and FQNEAQ. The ends were cut back, 5 bases at V and 1 base at J, with 23 bases in the middle. The CDR3 DNA is TGTGCCAGCAGCATTCTATTTTCGAGGGAACACTTCCAAGAGACCCAGTACTTC. Translation gives CASSILFSREHFQETQYF.

The genes are TRBV10-2 and TRBJ2-7, with D possibly matching TRBD1 (6 bases). The CDR3 is 12 amino acids. Germline values: CDR1 WSHSY, CDR2 SAAADI. Trimming shortened V by 3 bases and J by 10 bases, and 13 bases separated the two germline ends. This CDR3 is CASSESSDRQYF. The CDR3 DNA sequence: TGCGCCAGCAGTGAATCTTCGGACAGACAGTACTTC.

This clone has just a few counts. The J gene is TRBJ1-6, the V gene TRBV6-5; no definite D call. Trimming left V 7 bases short and J 7 bases short, with 11 bases between. The CDR3 is 13 amino acids. CDR1 is MNHEY and CDR2 is SVGAGI in the germline V gene. CDR3 nucleotides: TGTGCCAGCACGGCGGTCGAAAATTCACCCCTCCACTTT. Its protein product is CASTAVENSPLHF.

V gene TRBV27 combines with J gene TRBJ2-3; 10 bases agree with TRBD1. The CDR3 has 15 amino acids. The germline CDR1 and CDR2 sequences are MNHEY and SMNVEV (reference sequence). V shed 6 bases and J 6 bases; nucleotides not matched to a gene: 9. The CDR3 sequence is CASSLPGQGMDTQYF. The DNA for the CDR3 is TGTGCCAGCAGCTTACCGGGACAGGGGATGGATACGCAGTATTTT.

The chain joins TRBV27 to TRBJ2-7, with 13 positions matching TRBD2. The germline V gene has CDR1 MNHEY and CDR2 SMNVEV (reference sequence). After removal of 3 bases from V and 4 bases from J, the junction contained 6 bases not matched to a gene. CDR3 length equals 16 residues. The CDR3 region is CASSLGTSGIVYEQYF. DNA for the CDR3: TGTGCCAGCAGTTTGGGGACTAGCGGGATTGTATACGAGCAGTACTTC.